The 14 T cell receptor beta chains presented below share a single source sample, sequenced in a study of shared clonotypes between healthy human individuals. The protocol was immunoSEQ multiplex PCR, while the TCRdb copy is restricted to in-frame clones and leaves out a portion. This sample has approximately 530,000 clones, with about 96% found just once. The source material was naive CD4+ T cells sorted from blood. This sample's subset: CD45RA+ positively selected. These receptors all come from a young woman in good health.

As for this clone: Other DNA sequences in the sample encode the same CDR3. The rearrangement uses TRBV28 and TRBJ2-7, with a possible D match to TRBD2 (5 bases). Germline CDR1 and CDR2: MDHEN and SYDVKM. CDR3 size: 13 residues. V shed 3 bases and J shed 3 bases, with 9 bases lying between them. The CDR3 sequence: CASSLAGVYEQYF. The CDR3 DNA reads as TGTGCCAGCAGTTTGGCCGGGGTCTACGAGCAGTACTTC.

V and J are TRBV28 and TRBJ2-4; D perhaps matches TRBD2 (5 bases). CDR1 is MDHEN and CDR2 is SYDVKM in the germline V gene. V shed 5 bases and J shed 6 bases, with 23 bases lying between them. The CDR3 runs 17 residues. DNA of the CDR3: TGTGCCAGCAGTCTACTACGAACTAGACATGTTGGAAACATTCAGTACTTC. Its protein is CASSLLRTRHVGNIQYF.

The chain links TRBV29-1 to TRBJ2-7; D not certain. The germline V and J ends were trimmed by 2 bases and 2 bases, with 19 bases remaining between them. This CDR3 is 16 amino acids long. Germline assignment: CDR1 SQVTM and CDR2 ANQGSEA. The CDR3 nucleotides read TGCAGCGTTGAACAAAGATCAGGTGTTGGGACCTACGAGCAGTACTTC. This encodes CSVEQRSGVGTYEQYF.

CDR3 sequence: CASSGGGSNQPQHF. CDR3 nucleotides: TGTGCCAGCAGTGGGGGAGGTAGCAATCAGCCCCAGCATTTT. The rearrangement uses TRBV6-5 and TRBJ1-5, with D possibly TRBD1 on 5 matching bases. Germline CDR1 and CDR2: MNHEY and SVGAGI. The CDR3 is 14 amino acids. The V gene lost 5 bases and the J gene lost 0 bases, with 8 bases spanning the gap.

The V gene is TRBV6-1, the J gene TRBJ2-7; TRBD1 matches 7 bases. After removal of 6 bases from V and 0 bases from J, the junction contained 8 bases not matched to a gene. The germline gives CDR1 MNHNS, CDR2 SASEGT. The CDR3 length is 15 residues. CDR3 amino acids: CASRGTAISSYEQYF. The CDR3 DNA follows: TGTGCCAGCAGAGGGACAGCTATTAGCTCCTACGAGCAGTACTTC.

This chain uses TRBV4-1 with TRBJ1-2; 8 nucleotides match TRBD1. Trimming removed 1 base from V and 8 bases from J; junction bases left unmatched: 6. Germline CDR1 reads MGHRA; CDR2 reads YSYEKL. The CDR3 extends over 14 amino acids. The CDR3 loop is CASSQGTGIRGYTF. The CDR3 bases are TGCGCCAGCAGCCAAGGGACAGGGATACGAGGCTACACCTTC.

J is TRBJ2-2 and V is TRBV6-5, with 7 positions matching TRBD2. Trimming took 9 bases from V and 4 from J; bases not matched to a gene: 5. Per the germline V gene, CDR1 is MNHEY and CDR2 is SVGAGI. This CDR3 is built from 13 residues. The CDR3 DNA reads TGTGCCAGTAGGACTAGGGGCACCGGGGAGCTGTTTTTT. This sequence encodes CASRTRGTGELFF.

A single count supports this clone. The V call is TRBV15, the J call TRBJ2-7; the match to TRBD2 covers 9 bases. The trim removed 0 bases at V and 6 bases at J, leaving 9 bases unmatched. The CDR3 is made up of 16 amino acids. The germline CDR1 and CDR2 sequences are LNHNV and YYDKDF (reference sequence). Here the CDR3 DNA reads TGTGCCACCAGCAGAGATCATGTAGCGGGAGTCTTCGAGCAGTACTTC. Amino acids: CATSRDHVAGVFEQYF.

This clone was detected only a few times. CDR3 sequence (DNA): TGTGCCTGGGAGCGGGCGGCCACCTACGAGCAGTACTTC. This translates into CAWERAATYEQYF. The chain carries TRBV30 and TRBJ2-7; tentative D call: TRBD2 (6 bases). V lost 5 bases to trimming and J lost 2 bases, with 13 bases between them. The CDR3 loop spans 13 amino acids. From germline, CDR1 is GTSNPN and CDR2 SVGIG (reference sequence).

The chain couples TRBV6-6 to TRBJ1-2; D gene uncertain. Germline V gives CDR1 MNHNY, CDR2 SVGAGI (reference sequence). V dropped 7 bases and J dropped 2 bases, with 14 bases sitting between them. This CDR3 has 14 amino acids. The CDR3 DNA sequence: TGTGCCAGCAATAAAGGCCCGGAGAACTATGGCTACACCTTC. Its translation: CASNKGPENYGYTF.

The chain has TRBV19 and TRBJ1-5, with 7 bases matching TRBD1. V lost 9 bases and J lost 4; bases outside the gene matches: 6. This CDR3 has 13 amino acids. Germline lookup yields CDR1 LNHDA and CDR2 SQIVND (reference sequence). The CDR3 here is CASLGTANQPQHF. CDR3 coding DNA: TGTGCCAGCCTCGGGACAGCAAATCAGCCCCAGCATTTT.

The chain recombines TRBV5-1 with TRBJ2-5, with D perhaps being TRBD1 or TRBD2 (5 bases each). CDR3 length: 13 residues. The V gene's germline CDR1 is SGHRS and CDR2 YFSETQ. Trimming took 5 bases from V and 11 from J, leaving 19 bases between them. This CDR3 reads CASRSEGLSEQYF. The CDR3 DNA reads TGCGCCAGCAGGAGCGAGGGGCTGAGTGAGCAGTACTTC.

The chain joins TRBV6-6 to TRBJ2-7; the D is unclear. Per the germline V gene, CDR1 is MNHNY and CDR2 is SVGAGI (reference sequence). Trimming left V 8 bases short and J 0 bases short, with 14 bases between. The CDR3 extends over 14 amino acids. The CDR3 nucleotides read TGTGCCAGCCGCACCGAAGGGCACTCCTACGAGCAGTACTTC. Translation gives CASRTEGHSYEQYF.

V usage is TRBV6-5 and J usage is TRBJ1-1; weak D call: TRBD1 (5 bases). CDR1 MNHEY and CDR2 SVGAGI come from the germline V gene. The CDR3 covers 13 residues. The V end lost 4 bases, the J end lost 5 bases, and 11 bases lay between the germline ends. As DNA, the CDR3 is TGTGCCAGCAGTTCCAGGGCGAGGACTGAAGCTTTCTTT. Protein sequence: CASSSRARTEAFF.